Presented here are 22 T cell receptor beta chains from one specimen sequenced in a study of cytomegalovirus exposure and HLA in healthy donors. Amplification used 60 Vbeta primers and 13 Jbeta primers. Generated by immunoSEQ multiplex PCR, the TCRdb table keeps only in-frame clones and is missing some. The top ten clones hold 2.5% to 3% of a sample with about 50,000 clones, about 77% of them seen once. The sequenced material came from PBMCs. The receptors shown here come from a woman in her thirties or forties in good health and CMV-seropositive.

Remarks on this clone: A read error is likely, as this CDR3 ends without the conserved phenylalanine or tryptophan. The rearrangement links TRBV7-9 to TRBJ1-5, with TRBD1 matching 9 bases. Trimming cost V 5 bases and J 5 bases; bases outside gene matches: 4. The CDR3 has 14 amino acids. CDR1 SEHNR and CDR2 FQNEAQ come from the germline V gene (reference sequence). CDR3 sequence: CASSRTGVDQPQHV. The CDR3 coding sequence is TGTGCCAGCAGCAGGACAGGGGTGGATCAGCCCCAGCATGTT.

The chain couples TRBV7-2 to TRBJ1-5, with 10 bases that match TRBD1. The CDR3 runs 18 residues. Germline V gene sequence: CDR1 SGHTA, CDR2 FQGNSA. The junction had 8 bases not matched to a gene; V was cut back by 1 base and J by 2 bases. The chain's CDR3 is CASSLGTGGAWGNQPQHF. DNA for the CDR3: TGTGCCAGCAGCTTAGGGACAGGGGGGGCCTGGGGCAATCAGCCCCAGCATTTT. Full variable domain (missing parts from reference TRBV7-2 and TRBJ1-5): GAGVSQSPSNKVTEKGKDVELRCDPISGHTALYWYRQSLGQGLEFLIYFQGNSAPDKSGLPSDRFSAERTGGSVSTLTIQRTQQEDSAVYLCASSLGTGGAWGNQPQHFGDGTRLSIL.

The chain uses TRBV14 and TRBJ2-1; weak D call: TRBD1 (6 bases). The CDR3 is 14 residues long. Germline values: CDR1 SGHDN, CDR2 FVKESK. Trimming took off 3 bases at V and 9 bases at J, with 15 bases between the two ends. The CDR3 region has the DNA TGTGCCAGCAGCCACCACTCAGGGGCGCTTGAGCAGTTCTTC. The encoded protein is CASSHHSGALEQFF.

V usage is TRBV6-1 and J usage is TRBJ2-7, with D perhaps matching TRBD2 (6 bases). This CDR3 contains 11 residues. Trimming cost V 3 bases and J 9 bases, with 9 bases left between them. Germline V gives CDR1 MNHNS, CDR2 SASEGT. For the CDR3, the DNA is TGTGCCAGCAGTGACGTCGGGAGGCAGTACTTC. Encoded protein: CASSDVGRQYF.

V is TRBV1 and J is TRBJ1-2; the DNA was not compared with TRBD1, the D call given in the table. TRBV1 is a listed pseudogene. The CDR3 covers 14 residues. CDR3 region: CTSSHRQGAHGYTF. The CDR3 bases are TGCACCAGCAGCCACCGACAGGGGGCGCATGGCTACACCTTC.

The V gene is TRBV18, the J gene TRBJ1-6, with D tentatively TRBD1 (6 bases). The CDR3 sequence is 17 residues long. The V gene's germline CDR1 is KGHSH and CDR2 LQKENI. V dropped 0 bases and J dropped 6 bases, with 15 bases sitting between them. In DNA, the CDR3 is TGTGCCAGCTCACCACCGGGCTCCGGGACAACTAATTCACCCCTCCACTTT. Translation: CASSPPGSGTTNSPLHF.

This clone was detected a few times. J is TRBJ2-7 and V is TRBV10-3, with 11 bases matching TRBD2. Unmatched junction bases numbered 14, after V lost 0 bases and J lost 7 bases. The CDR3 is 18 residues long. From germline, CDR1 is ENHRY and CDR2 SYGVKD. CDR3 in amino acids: CAISESGSGGAFGREQYF. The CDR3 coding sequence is TGTGCCATCAGTGAGTCGGGTAGCGGGGGGGCTTTCGGTCGAGAGCAGTACTTC.

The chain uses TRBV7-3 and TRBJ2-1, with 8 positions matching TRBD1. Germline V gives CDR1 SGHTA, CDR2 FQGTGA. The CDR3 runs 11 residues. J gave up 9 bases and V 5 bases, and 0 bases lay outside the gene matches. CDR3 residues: CASSTGGEQFF. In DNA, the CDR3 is TGTGCCAGCAGCACAGGGGGTGAGCAGTTCTTC. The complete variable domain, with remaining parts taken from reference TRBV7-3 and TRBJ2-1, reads GAGVSQTPSNKVTEKGKYVELRCDPISGHTALYWYRQSLGQGPEFLIYFQGTGAADDSGLPNDRFFAVRPEGSVSTLKIQRTERGDSAVYLCASSTGGEQFFGPGTRLTVL.

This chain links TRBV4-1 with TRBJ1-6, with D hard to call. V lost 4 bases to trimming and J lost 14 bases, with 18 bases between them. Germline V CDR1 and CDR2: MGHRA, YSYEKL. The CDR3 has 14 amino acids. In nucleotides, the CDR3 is TGCGCCAGCAGCCCCCCGAGAGGAGGCTTTACCCTCCACTTT. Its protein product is CASSPPRGGFTLHF.

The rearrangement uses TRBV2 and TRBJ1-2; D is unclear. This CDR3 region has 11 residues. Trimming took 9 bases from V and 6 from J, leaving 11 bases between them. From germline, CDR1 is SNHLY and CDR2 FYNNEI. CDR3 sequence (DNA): TGTGCCAGTCGGGAAGGGCATGGCTACACCTTC. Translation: CASREGHGYTF.

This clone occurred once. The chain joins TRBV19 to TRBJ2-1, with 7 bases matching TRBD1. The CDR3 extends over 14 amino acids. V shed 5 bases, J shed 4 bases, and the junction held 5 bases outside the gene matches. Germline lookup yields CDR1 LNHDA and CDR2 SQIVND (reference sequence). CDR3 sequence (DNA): TGTGCCAGTAGTTTCGAGGGACAGTACAATGAGCAGTTCTTC. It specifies CASSFEGQYNEQFF. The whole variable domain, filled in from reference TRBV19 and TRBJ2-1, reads DGGITQSPKYLFRKEGQNVTLSCEQNLNHDAMYWYRQDPGQGLRLIYYSQIVNDFQKGDIAEGYSVSREKKESFPLTVTSAQKNPTAFYLCASSFEGQYNEQFFGPGTRLTVL.

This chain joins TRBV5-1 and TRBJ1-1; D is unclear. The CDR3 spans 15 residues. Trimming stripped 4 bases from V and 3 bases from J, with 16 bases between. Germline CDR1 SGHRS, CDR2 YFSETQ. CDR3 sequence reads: CASSRGVERDTEAFF. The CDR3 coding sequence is TGCGCCAGCAGCCGGGGTGTGGAAAGGGACACTGAAGCTTTCTTT.

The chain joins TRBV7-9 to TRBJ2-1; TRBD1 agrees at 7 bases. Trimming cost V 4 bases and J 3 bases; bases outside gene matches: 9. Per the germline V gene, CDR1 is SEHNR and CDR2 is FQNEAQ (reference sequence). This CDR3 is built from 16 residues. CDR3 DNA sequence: TGTGCCAGCAGCTCCCCCCCAGGGGGAGACTACAATGAGCAGTTCTTC. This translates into CASSSPPGGDYNEQFF.

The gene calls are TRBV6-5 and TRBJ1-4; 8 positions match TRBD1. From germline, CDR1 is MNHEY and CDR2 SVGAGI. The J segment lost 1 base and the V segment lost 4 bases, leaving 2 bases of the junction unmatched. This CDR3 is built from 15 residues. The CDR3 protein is CASSSGQGTNEKLFF. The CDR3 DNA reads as TGTGCCAGCAGTTCCGGACAGGGAACTAATGAAAAACTGTTTTTT.

CDR3 nucleotide sequence: TGTGCCATCCGCCGGGGGTCCGGGGAGCTGTTTTTT. The encoded protein is CAIRRGSGELFF. J is TRBJ2-2 and V is TRBV6-5, with D possibly matching TRBD2 (6 bases). CDR1 and CDR2 (germline): MNHEY, SVGAGI. The V and J ends lost 10 bases and 6 bases respectively, with 12 bases between them. This CDR3 region has 12 residues.

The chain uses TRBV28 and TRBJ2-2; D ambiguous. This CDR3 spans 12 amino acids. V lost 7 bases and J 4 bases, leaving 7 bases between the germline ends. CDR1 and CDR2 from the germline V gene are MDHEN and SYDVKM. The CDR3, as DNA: TGTGCCAGCAAAGTCAGCACCGGGGAGCTGTTTTTT. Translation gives CASKVSTGELFF.

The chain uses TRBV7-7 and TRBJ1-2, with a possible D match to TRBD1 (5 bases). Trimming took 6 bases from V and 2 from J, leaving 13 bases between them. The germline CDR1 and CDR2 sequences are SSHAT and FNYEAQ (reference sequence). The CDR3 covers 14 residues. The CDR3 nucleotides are TGTGCCAGCAGTTTAAGCCGACAGAACTATGGCTACACCTTC. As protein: CASSLSRQNYGYTF.

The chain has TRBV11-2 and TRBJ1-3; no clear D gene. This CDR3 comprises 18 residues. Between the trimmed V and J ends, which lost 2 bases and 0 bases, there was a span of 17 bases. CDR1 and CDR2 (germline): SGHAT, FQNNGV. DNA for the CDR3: TGTGCCAGCAGCTTACTACCGGGTCGGGGTAGCTCTGGAAACACCATATATTTT. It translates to CASSLLPGRGSSGNTIYF.

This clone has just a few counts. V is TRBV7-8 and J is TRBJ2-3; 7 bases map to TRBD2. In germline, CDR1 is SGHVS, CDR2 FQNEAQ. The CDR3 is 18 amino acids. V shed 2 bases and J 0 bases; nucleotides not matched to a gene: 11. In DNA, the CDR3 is TGTGCCAGCAGCTTAATCGGTACGGGGGGAGTGAGCACAGATACGCAGTATTTT. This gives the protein CASSLIGTGGVSTDTQYF.

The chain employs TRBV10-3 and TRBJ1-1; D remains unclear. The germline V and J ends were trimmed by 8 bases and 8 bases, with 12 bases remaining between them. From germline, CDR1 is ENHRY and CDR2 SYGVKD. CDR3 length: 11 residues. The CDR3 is CAIEKDSEAFF. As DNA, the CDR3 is TGTGCCATCGAGAAGGACTCGGAAGCTTTCTTT.

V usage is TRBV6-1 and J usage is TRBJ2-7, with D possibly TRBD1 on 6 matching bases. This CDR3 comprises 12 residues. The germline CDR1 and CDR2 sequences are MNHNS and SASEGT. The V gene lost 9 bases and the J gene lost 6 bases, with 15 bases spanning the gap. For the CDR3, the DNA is TGTGCCAGTGCGCAGGGGTTGGGCGAGCAGTACTTC. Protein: CASAQGLGEQYF.

This CDR3 is CASSRGLAAYNEQFF. The CDR3 DNA reads TGCGCCAGCAGCCGCGGGCTAGCGGCCTACAATGAGCAGTTCTTC. The chain employs TRBV5-1 and TRBJ2-1, with 7 bases aligning to TRBD2. Germline V gene lookup returns CDR1 SGHRS and CDR2 YFSETQ. The CDR3 is 15 amino acids. The V and J ends lost 4 bases and 2 bases, in that order; junction bases with no gene match: 6.